The source of this T cell receptor beta chain is a study of blood T cell repertoires in COVID-19. As for the study in general: The samples span acute and convalescent COVID-19 from the United States, Italy and Spain. Sources were T cells, B-cell-depleted T cells, or PBMCs; the material itself was cDNA or gDNA.

The germline gives CDR1 SQVTM, CDR2 ANQGSEA. V lost 5 bases and J 3 bases, leaving 4 bases between the germline ends. This CDR3 is 11 amino acids long. How the authors handled the data: It was from reference gene primer amplification that nucleated cell counts were estimated. Measured with immunoSEQ multiplex PCR; TCRdb has only the in-frame clones, and not every one. V and J calls and clone size follow that table, whereas D and trimming were derived from the DNA. In the table there are tens of thousands of clones, roughly nine tenths of which are singletons. Sequencing was done on a sample of peripheral blood. The chain couples TRBV29-1 to TRBJ2-2; no reliable D call. The sequence derives from a man between 65 and 80 years old with active COVID-19. For the CDR3, the DNA is TGCAGCGTTCAGGACACCGGGGAGCTGTTTTTT. Amino acid sequence: CSVQDTGELFF.